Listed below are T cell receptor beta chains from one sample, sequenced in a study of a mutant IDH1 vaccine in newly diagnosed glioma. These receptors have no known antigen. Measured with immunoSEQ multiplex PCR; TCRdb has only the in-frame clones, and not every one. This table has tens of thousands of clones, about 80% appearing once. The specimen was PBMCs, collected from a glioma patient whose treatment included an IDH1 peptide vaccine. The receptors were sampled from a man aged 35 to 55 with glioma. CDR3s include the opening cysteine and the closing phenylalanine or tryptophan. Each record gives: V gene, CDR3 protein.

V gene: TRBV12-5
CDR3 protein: CASGLAQGAPQETQYF

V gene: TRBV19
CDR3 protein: CASSMPGQGHGEAFF

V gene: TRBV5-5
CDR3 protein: CASSRGTVDGETQYF

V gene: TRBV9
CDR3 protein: CASGGLYYGYTF

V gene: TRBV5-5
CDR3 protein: CASSLGLRVSNTEAFF

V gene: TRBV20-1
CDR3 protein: CSALTDTQYF

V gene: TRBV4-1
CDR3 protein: CASSKGEDSNQPQHF

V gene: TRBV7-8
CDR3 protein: CASSFTGGGLTEAFF

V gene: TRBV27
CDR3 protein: CASTPGPFTGELFF

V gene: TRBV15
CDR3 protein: CATSREGRNSGNTIYF

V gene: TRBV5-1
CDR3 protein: CASSLGGGPNYGYTF

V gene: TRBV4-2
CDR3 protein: CASSQATTGVGYTF

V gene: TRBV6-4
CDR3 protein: CASSDSSRGTEAFF

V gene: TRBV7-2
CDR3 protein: CASSLTDRGNYGYTF

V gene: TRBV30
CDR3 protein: CARDFGRNYGYTF

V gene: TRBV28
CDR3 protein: CASRTLYEQYF

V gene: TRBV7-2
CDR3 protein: CASSSRTGRNTEAFF

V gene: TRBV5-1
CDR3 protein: CASSLVGQSKETQYF

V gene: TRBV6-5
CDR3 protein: CASSYGQRYGYTF

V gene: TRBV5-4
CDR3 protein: CASSLPGVAGELFF

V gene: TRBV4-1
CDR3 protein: CASSPGWGVNSYEQYF

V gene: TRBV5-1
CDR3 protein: CASSLGPGRADTQYF

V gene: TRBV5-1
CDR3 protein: CASSSPALQGIIQYF

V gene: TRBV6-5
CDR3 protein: CASSYSDRGTEAFF

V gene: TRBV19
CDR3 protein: CASSPQTDSNQPQHF

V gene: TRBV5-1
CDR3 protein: CASSPGTTNEKLFF

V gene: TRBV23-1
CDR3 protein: CASSHSRVDYF

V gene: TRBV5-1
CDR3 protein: CASSLERSTYEQYF

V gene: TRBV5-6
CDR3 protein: CASSREGQGLWEAFF

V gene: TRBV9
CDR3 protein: CASSVGTGQETQYF

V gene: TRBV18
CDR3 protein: CASSTTDRVGEAFF

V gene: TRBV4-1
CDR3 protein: CASSRDFSGGFSSYNEQFF

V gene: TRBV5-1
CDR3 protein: CASGGGGAADTQYF

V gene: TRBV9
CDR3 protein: CASSVGGAGANYGYTF

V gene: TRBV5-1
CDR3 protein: CASRSLGTTSYEQYF

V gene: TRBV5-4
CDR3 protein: CASSLVGLNEQFF

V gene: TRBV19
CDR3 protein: CASSARGGVAKNIQYF

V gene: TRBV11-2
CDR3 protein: CASSPGQGSTIYF

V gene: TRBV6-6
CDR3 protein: CASSLGATGKQETQYF

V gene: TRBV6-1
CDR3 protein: CASTGTPDYGYTF

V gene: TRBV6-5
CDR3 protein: CASTATDRGAEAFF

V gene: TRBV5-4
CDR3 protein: CASSLGRANTEAFF

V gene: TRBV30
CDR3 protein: CAWSPGLGETQYF

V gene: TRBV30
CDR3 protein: CAWSVQGSVPQHF

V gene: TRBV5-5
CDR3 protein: CASSLGGQTDTQYF

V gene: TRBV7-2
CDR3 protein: CASSQGQALLNQETQYF

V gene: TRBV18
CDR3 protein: CASSRQAMNTEAFF

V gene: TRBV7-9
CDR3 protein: CASSRQGTTDTQYF

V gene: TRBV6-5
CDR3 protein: CASSYSVSPGSPLHF

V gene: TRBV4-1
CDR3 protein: CASSQGTVATNEKLFF

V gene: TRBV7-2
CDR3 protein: CASSLGAGMHEQYF

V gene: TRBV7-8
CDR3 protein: CATRQVGDTQYF

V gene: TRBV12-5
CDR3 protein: CASSVMNTEAFF

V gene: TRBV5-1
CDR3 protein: CASSLEGARGYGYTF